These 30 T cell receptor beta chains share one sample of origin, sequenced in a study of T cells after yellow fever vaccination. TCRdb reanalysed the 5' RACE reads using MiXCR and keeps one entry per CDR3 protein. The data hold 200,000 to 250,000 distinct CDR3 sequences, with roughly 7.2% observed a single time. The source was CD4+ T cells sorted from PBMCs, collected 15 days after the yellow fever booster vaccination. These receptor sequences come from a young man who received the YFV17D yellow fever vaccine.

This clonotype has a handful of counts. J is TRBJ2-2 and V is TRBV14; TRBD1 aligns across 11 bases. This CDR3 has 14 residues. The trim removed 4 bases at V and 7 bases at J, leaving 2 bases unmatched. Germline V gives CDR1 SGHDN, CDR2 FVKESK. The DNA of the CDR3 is TGTGCCAGCAGCCGGGACAGGGGGATCGGGGAGCTGTTTTTT. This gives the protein CASSRDRGIGELFF.

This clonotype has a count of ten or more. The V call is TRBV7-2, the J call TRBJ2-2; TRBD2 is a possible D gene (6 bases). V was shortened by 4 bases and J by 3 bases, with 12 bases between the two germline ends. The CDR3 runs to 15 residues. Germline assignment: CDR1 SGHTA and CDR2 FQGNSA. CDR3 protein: CASSSDYGDTGELFF. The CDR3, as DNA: TGTGCCAGCAGCTCGGACTACGGGGACACCGGGGAGCTGTTTTTT.

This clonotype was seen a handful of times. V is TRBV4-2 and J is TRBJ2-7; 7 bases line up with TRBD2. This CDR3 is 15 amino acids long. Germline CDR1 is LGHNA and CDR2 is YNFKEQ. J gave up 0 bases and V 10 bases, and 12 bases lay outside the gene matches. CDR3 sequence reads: CATLGIREDSYEQYF. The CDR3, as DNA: TGTGCCACCCTAGGTATACGGGAGGACTCCTACGAGCAGTACTTC.

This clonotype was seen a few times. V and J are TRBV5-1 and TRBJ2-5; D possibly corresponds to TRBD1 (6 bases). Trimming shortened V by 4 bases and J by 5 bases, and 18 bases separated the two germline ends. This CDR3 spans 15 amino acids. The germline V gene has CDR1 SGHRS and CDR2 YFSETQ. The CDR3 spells CASSPRGGTSETQYF. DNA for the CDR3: TGCGCCAGCAGCCCTCGAGGGGGTACTTCGGAGACCCAGTACTTC. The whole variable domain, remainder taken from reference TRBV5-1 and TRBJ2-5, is KAGVTQTPRYLIKTRGQQVTLSCSPISGHRSVSWYQQTPGQGLQFLFEYFSETQRNKGNFPGRFSGRQFSNSRSEMNVSTLELGDSALYLCASSPRGGTSETQYFGPGTRLLVL.

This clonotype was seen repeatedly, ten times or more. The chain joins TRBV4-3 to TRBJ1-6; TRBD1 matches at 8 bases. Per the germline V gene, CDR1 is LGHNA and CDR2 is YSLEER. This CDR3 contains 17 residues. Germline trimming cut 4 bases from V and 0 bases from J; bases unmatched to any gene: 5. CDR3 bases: TGCGCCAGCAGCCGCACAGGGGGAGGCTCCTATAATTCACCCCTCCACTTT. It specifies CASSRTGGGSYNSPLHF.

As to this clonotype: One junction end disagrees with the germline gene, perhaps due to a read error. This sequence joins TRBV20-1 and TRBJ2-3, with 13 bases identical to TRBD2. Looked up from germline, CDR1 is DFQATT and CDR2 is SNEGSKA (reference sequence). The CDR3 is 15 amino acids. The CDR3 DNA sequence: TGCAGTGCAAGAGGACTAGCGGGAGTAACAGATACGCAGTATTTT. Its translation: CSARGLAGVTDTQYF.

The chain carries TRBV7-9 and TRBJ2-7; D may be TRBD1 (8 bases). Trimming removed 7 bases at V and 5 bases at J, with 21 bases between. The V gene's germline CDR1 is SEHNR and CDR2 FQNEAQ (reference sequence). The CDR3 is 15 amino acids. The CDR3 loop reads CASTPLDREGHEQYF. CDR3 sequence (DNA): TGTGCCAGCACCCCACTGGACAGGGAGGGCCACGAGCAGTACTTC.

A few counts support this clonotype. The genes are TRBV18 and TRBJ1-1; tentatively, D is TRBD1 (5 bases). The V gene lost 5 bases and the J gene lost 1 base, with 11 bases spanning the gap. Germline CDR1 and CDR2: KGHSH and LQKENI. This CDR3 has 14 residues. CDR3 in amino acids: CASSSQDKNTEAFF. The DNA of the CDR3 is TGTGCCAGCTCATCCCAGGACAAGAACACTGAAGCTTTCTTT.

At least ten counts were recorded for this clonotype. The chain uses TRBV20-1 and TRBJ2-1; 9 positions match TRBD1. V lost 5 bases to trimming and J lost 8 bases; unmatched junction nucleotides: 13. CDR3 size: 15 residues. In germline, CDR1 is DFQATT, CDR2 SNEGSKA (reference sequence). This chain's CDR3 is CSASPGQGVRDEQFF. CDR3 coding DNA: TGCAGTGCTTCACCGGGACAGGGCGTTAGGGATGAGCAGTTCTTC.

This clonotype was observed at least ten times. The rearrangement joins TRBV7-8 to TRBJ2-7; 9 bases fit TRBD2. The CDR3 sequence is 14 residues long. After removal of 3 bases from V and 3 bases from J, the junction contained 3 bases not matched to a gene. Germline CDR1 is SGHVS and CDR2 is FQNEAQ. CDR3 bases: TGTGCCAGCAGCTTGGGTAGCGGGAGCTACGAGCAGTACTTC. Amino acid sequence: CASSLGSGSYEQYF.

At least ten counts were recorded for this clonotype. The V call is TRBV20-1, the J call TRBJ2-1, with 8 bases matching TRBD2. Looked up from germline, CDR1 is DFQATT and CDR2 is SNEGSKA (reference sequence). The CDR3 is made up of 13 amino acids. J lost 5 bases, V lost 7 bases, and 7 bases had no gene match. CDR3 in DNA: TGCAGTGGAAGGGCGGGGGGAGACAATGAGCAGTTCTTC. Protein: CSGRAGGDNEQFF.

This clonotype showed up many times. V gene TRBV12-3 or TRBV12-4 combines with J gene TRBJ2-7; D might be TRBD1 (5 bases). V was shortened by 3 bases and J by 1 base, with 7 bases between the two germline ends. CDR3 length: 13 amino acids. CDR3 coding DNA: TGTGCCAGCAGTTTGCAGGGTTCCTACGAGCAGTACTTC. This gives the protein CASSLQGSYEQYF.

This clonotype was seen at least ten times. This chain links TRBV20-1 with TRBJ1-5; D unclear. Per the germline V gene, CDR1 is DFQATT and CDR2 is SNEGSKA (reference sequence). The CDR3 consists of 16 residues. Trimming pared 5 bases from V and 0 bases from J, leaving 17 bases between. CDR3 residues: CSALNPLGHSNQPQHF. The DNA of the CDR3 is TGCAGTGCTCTTAACCCCCTAGGTCATAGCAATCAGCCCCAGCATTTT.

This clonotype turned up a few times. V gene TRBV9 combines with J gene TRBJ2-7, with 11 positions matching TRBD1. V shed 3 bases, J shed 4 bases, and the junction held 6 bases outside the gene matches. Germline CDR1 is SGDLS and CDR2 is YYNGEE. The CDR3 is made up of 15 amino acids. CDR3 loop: CASSAGTGGGYEQYF. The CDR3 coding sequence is TGTGCCAGCAGCGCAGGGACAGGGGGAGGATACGAGCAGTACTTC.

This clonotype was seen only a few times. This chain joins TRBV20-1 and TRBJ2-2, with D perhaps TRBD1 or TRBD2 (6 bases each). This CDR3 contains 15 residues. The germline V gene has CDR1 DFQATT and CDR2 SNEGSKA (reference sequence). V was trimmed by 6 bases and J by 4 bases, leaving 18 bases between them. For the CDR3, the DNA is TGCAGTGCCCCCTTGGGGGGCTGGGGCACCGGGGAGCTGTTTTTT. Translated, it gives CSAPLGGWGTGELFF.

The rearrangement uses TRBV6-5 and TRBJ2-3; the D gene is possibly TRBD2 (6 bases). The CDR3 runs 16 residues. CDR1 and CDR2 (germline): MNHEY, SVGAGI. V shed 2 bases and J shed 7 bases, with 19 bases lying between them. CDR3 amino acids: CASSYARTWGGYTQYF. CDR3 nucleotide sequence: TGTGCCAGCAGTTACGCCAGGACATGGGGAGGATATACGCAGTATTTT.

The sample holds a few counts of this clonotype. The CDR3 is CSARVAGAPGETQYF. The CDR3 DNA reads as TGCAGTGCTAGAGTAGCGGGAGCCCCGGGGGAGACCCAGTACTTC. The gene calls are TRBV20-1 and TRBJ2-5; 9 bases fit TRBD2. The V and J ends lost 1 base and 5 bases, in that order; junction bases with no gene match: 8. The CDR3 contains 15 residues. Germline V gives CDR1 DFQATT, CDR2 SNEGSKA (reference sequence).

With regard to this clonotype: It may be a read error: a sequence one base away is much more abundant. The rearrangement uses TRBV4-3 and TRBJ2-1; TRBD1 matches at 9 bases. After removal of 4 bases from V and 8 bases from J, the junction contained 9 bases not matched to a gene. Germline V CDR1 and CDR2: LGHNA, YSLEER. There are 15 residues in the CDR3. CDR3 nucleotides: TGCGCCAGCAGCCTCAGCGGGACAGGGAGCGATGAGCAGTTCTTC. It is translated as CASSLSGTGSDEQFF.

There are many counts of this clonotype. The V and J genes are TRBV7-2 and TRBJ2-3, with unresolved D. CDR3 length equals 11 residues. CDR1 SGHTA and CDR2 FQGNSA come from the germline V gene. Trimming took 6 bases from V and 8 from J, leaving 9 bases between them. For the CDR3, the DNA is TGTGCCAGCAGGATCACCGGTACGCAGTATTTT. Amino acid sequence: CASRITGTQYF.

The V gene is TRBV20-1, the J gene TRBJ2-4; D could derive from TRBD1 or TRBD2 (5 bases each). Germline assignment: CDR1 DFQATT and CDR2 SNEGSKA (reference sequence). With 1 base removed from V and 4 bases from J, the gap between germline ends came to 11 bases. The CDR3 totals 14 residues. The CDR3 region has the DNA TGCAGTGCTAGAGCGGGACGGATAAAAAACATTCAGTACTTC. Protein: CSARAGRIKNIQYF.

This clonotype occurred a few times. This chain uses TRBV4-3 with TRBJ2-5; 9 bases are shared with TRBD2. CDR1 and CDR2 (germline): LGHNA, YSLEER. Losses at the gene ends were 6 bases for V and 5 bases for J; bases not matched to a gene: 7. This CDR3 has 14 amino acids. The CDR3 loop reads CASRTGLAVETQYF. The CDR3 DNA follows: TGCGCCAGCAGGACGGGACTAGCTGTGGAGACCCAGTACTTC.

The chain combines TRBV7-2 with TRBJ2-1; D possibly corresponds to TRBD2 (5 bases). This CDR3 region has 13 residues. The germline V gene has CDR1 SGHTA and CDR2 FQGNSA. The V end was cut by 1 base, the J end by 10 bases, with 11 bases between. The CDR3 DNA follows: TGTGCCAGCAGCTTAGTTTTATCGGGGGAGCAGTTCTTC. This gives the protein CASSLVLSGEQFF.

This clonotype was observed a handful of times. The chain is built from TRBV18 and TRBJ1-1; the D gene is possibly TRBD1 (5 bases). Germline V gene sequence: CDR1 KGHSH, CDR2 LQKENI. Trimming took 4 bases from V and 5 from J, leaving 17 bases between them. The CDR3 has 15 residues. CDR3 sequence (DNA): TGTGCCAGCTCACTGAAGGATTTGGGGGGTACTGAAGCTTTCTTT. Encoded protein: CASSLKDLGGTEAFF.

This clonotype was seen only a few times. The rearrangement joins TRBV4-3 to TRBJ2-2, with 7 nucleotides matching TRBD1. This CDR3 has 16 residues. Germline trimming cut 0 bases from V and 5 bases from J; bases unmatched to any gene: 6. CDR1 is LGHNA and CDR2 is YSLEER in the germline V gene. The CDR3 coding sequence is TGCGCCAGCAGCCAAGATCCCAGGGGGAGAACCGGGGAGCTGTTTTTT. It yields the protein CASSQDPRGRTGELFF.

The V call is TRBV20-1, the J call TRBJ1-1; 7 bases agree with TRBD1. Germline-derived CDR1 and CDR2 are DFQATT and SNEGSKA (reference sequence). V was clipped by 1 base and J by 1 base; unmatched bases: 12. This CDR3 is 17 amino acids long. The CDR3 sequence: CSARAARRGRGNTEAFF. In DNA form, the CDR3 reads TGCAGTGCTAGAGCCGCGAGAAGGGGGCGAGGGAACACTGAAGCTTTCTTT.

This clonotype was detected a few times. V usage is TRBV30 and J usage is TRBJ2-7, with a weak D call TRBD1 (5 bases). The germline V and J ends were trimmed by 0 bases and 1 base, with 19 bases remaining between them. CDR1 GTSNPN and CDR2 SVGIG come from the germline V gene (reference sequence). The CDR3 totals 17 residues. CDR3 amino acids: CAWSVPRRQRFSYEQYF. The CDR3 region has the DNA TGTGCCTGGAGTGTACCGCGGCGACAGAGGTTTTCCTACGAGCAGTACTTC.

CDR3 region: CASTGGGAQYF. In nucleotides, the CDR3 is TGTGCCAGCACCGGGGGGGGGGCCCAGTACTTC. The gene calls are TRBV7-2 and TRBJ2-5; 8 bases are a match to TRBD2. CDR3 size: 11 residues. Germline CDR1 and CDR2: SGHTA and FQGNSA. V was clipped by 7 bases and J by 9 bases; unmatched bases: 4.

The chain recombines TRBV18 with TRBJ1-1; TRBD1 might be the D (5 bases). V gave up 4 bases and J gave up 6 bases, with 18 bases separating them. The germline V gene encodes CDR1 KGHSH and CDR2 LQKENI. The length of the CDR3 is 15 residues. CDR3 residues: CASSQLTAPGPEAFF. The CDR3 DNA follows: TGTGCCAGCTCACAACTGACAGCGCCGGGGCCTGAAGCTTTCTTT.

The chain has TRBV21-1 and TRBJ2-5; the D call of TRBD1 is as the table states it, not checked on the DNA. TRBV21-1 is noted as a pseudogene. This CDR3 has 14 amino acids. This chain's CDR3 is CASSKQGRFETQYF. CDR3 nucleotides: TGTGCCAGCAGCAAACAGGGACGCTTTGAGACCCAGTACTTC.

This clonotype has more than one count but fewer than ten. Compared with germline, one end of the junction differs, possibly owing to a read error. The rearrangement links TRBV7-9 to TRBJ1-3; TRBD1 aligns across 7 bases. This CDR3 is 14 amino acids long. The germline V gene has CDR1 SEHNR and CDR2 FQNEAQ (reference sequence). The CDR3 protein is CASSAQGDGNTTYF. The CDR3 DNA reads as TGTGCCAGCAGCGCTCAGGGGGATGGAAACACCACATATTTT.